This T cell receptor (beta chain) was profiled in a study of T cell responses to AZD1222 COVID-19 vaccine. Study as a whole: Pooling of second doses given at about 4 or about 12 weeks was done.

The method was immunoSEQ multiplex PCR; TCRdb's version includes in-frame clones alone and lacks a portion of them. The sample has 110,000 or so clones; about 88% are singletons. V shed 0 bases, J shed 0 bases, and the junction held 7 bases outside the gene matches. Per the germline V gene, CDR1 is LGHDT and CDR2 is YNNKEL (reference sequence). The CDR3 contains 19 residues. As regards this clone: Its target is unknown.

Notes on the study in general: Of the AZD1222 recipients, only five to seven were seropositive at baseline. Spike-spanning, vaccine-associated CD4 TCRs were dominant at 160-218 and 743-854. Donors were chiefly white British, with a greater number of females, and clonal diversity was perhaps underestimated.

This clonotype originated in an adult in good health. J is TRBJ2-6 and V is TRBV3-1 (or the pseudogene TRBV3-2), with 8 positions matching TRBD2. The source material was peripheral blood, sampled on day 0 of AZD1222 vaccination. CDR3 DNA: TGTGCCAGCAGCCAAGATAGCGGGATCCAGAGCTCTGGGGCCAACGTCCTGACTTTC. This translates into CASSQDSGIQSSGANVLTF.